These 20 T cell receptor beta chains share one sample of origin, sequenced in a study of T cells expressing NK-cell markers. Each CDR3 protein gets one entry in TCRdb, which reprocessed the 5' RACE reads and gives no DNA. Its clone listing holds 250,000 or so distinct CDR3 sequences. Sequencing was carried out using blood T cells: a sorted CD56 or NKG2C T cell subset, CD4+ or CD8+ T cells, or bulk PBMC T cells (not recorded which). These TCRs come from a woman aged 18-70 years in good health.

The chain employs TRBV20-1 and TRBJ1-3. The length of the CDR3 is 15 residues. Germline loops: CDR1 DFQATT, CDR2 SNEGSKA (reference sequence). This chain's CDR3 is CSAENERRAGNTIYF.

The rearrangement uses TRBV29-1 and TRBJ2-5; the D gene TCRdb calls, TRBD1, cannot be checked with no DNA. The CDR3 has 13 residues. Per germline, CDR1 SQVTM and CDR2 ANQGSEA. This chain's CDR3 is CSVGQGGQETQYF. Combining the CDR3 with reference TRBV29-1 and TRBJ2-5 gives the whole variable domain SAVISQKPSRDICQRGTSLTIQCQVDSQVTMMFWYRQQPGQSLTLIATANQGSEATYESGFVIDKFPISRPNLTFSTLTVSNMSPEDSSIYLCSVGQGGQETQYFGPGTRLLVL.

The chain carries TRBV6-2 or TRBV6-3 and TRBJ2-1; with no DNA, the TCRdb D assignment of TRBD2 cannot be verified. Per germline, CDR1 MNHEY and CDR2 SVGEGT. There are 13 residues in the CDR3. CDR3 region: CASRPLARDEQFF.

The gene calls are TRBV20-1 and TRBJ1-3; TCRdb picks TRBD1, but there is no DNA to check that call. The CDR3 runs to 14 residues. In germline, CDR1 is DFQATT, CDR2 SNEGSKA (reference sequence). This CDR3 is CSASRQDSGNTIYF.

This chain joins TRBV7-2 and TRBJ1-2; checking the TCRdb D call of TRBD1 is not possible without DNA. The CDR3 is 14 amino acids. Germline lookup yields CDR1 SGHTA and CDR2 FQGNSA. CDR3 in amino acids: CASSGQRGSYGYTF.

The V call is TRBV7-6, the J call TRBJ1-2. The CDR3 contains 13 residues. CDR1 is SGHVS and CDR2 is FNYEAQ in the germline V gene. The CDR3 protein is CASSRGLVWGYTF.

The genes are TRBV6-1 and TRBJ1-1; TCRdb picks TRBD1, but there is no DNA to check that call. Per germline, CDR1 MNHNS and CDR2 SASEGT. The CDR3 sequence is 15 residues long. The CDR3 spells CASSEHRGQNTEAFF.

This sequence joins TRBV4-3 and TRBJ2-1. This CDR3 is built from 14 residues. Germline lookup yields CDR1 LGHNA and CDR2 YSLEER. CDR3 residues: CASSPAWDGREQFF.

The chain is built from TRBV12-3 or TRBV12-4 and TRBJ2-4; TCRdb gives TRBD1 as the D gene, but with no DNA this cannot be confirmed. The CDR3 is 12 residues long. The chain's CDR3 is CASRRVTDIQYF.

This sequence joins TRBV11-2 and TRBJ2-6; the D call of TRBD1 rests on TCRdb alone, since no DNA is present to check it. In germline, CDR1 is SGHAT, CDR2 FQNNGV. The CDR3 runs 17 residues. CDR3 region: CASSLEFRGTGANVLTF.

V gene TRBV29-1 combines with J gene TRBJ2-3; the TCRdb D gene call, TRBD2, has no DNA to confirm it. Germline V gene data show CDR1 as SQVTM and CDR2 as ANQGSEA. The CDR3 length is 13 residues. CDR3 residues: CSGGLGETDTQYF.

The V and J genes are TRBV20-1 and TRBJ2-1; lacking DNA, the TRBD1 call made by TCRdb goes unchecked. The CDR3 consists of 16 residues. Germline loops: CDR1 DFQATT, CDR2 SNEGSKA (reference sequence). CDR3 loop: CSARDGGRSSYNEQFF.

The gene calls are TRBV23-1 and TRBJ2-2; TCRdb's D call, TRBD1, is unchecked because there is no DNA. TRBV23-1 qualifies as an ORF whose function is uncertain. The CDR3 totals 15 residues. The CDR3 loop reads CASRLDRVEAGELFF.

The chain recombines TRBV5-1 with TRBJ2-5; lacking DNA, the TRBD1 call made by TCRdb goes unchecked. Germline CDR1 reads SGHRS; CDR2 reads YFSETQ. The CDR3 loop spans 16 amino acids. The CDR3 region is CASSLGTPGGQETQYF. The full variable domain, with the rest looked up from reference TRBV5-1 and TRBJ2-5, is KAGVTQTPRYLIKTRGQQVTLSCSPISGHRSVSWYQQTPGQGLQFLFEYFSETQRNKGNFPGRFSGRQFSNSRSEMNVSTLELGDSALYLCASSLGTPGGQETQYFGPGTRLLVL.

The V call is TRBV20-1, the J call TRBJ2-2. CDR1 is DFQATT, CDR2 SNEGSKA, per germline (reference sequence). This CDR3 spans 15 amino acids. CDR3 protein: CSARGRQKNTGELFF.

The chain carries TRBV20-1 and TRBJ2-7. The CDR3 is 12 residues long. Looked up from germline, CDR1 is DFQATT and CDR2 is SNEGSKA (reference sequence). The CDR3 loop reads CSASSQAYEQYF.

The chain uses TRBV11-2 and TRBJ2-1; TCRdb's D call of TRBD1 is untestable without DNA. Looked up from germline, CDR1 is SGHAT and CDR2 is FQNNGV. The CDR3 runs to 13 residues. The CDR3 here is CASSPTGDNEQFF.

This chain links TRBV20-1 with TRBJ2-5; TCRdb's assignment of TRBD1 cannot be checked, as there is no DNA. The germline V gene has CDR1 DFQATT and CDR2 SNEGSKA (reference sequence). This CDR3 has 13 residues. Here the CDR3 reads CSATGPPLETQYF.

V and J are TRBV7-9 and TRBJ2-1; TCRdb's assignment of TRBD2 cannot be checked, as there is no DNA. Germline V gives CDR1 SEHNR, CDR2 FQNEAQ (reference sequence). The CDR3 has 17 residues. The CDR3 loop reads CASSANLAGGPGNEQFF. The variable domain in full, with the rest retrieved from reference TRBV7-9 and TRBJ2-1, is DTGVSQNPRHKITKRGQNVTFRCDPISEHNRLYWYRQTLGQGPEFLTYFQNEAQLEKSRLLSDRFSAERPKGSFSTLEIQRTEQGDSAMYLCASSANLAGGPGNEQFFGPGTRLTVL.

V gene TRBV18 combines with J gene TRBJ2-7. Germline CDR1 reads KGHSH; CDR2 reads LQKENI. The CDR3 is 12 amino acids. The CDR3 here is CASSPPAGWQYF. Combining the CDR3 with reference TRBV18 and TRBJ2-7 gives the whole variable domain NAGVMQNPRHLVRRRGQEARLRCSPMKGHSHVYWYRQLPEEGLKFMVYLQKENIIDESGMPKERFSAEFPKEGPSILRIQQVVRGDSAAYFCASSPPAGWQYFGPGTRLTVT.